What follows is one T cell receptor (beta chain) and its context. Its specificity is unknown. The sample is drawn from a study of a mutant IDH1 vaccine in newly diagnosed glioma. Study information: Onset of vaccination occurred 4-6 weeks following radiotherapy alone, or with temozolomide cycles. The therapy given earlier, which was standard therapy, consisted of radiotherapy, temozolomide, or both, and most of the patients received both. Broader study findings: Apparently, pseudoprogression bore no relation to changes among the top peripheral T cell clonotypes. Patients mounted vaccine-induced immune responses in 90% to 95% of cases.

Using immunoSEQ multiplex PCR, the repertoire was profiled, and TCRdb retains in-frame clones only, with some absent. The data show about 60,000 clones, with roughly 80% seen just once and about 7.7% held by the top ten. The CDR3 contains 16 residues. Germline-derived CDR1 and CDR2 are SNHLY and FYNNEI. V was trimmed by 8 bases and J by 5 bases, leaving 24 bases between them. The time point here: week 5, during vaccination. Topical imiquimod was applied with each vaccine dose, which held 300 ug of mutant IDH1 20-mer peptide. The chain carries TRBV2 and TRBJ1-1; D is perhaps TRBD1 (5 bases). The starting material was PBMCs, obtained from a glioma patient whose treatment included an IDH1 peptide vaccine. The receptor comes from a woman aged 45 to 65 with glioma. The CDR3 region has the DNA TGTGCCAGCCTTGGGAGAAAGGGGTCGATAGGAACTGAAGCTTTCTTT. This encodes CASLGRKGSIGTEAFF.